These T cell receptor beta chains were read from a single sample in a study of blood T cell repertoires in COVID-19. Sequenced by immunoSEQ multiplex PCR; TCRdb stores in-frame clones only, minus some. The table lists roughly 330,000 clones, around 88% of them singletons, with around 1.5% in the top ten. The sample taken for sequencing was peripheral blood. The receptors come from a woman aged 45 to 65 with acute or convalescent COVID-19. Both conserved end residues are part of each CDR3. The order of the fields is V gene, clone size, J gene, D gene, CDR3 protein, CDR3 DNA. The D gene is left open where the match is weak. Rows give clone size only sometimes, using once, few, many, or a class for an expanded clone.

>TRBV4-3|.|TRBJ2-7|TRBD1
CASSGNDRAYEQYF
TGCGCCAGCAGCGGGAACGACAGGGCCTACGAGCAGTACTTC
>TRBV29-1|.|TRBJ1-1|.
CSVGLTANTEAFF
TGCAGCGTTGGGCTGACAGCGAACACTGAAGCTTTCTTT
>TRBV14|.|TRBJ2-7|TRBD1
CASSHILDRNHEQYF
TGTGCCAGCAGCCACATATTGGACAGGAATCACGAGCAGTACTTC
>TRBV5-1|.|TRBJ2-7|.
CASSTGLVDYEQYF
TGCGCCAGCAGCACGGGACTCGTAGACTACGAGCAGTACTTC
>TRBV19|.|TRBJ1-4|TRBD1
CASSSDRVNEKLFF
TGTGCCAGTAGTTCAGACAGGGTTAATGAAAAACTGTTTTTT
>TRBV5-1|.|TRBJ1-1|.
CASSLVSGDNTEAFF
TGCGCCAGCAGCTTGGTATCGGGGGACAACACTGAAGCTTTCTTT
>TRBV28|.|TRBJ1-2|.
CASSLVNYGYTF
TGTGCCAGCAGTCTCGTAAACTATGGCTACACCTTC
>TRBV18|.|TRBJ1-2|.
CASSPSRFLDGYTF
TGTGCCAGCTCACCTTCACGGTTTCTGGATGGCTACACCTTC
>TRBV9|few|TRBJ2-1|.
CASSVGAGAYNEQFF
TGTGCCAGCAGCGTAGGGGCGGGGGCTTACAATGAGCAGTTCTTC
>TRBV11-2|.|TRBJ1-1|TRBD1
CASSWSGTGVMNTEAFF
TGTGCCAGCAGCTGGTCCGGGACAGGGGTCATGAACACTGAAGCTTTCTTT
>TRBV3-1/TRBV3-2|.|TRBJ2-2|TRBD1
CASSQVGTVDTGELFF
TGTGCCAGCAGCCAAGTAGGGACAGTTGACACCGGGGAGCTGTTTTTT
>TRBV4-2|.|TRBJ2-5|TRBD1
CASSQQTGVRETQYF
TGTGCCAGCAGCCAACAGACAGGGGTTCGAGAGACCCAGTACTTC
>TRBV6-1|.|TRBJ2-6|.
CASSALQGFGGANVLTF
TGTGCCAGCAGTGCCCTACAGGGATTCGGTGGGGCCAACGTCCTGACTTTC
>TRBV24-1|.|TRBJ2-5|TRBD1
CATSDPTSGGRGETQYF
TGTGCCACCAGTGACCCTACCTCAGGGGGAAGAGGGGAGACCCAGTACTTC
>TRBV7-9|.|TRBJ2-1|.
CASSPTLGAEAYNEQFF
TGTGCCAGCAGCCCGACTCTGGGGGCGGAGGCTTACAATGAGCAGTTCTTC
>TRBV6-5|.|TRBJ1-4|.
CASSYRETSGEKLFF
TGTGCCAGCAGTTACAGGGAGACCTCGGGGGAAAAACTGTTTTTT
>TRBV7-2|once|TRBJ2-7|.
CASSLGGRRGHEQYF
TGTGCCAGCAGCTTAGGCGGCCGGAGGGGCCACGAGCAGTACTTC
>TRBV5-4|once|TRBJ1-4|.
CASSLDYGSDEKLFF
TGTGCCAGCAGCTTGGACTACGGGAGTGATGAAAAACTGTTTTTT
>TRBV2|.|TRBJ2-7|.
CASSRLQVSYEQYF
TGTGCCAGCAGTCGCTTACAGGTTTCCTACGAGCAGTACTTC
>TRBV9|.|TRBJ2-2|.
CASSRENTGELFF
TGTGCCAGCAGTCGGGAGAACACCGGGGAGCTGTTTTTT
>TRBV9|few|TRBJ2-5|TRBD2
CASSASGSRPETQYF
TGTGCCAGCAGCGCGAGCGGGAGCCGACCCGAGACCCAGTACTTC
>TRBV30|once|TRBJ1-1|.
CAWNVGAPAEAFF
TGTGCCTGGAATGTAGGGGCACCGGCTGAAGCTTTCTTT
>TRBV29-1|.|TRBJ2-7|.
CSVADRFYEQYF
TGCAGCGTTGCTGACAGATTCTACGAGCAGTACTTC
>TRBV6-5|.|TRBJ2-5|.
CASSYILSETQYF
TGTGCCAGCAGTTATATCCTATCAGAGACCCAGTACTTC
>TRBV7-2|few|TRBJ1-1|.
CASSLGRNTEAFF
TGTGCCAGCAGCTTAGGTCGTAACACTGAAGCTTTCTTT
>TRBV27|.|TRBJ2-5|TRBD1
CASSFAGTGRETQYF
TGTGCCAGCAGTTTCGCCGGGACAGGGAGAGAGACCCAGTACTTC
>TRBV18|few|TRBJ2-3|TRBD1
CASSRKGTGRSWYTDTQYF
TGTGCCAGCTCACGTAAAGGGACAGGCCGTTCGTGGTATACAGATACGCAGTATTTT
>TRBV29-1|.|TRBJ2-1|TRBD1
CSVEPGQGRTYNEQFF
TGCAGCGTTGAACCCGGACAGGGGCGAACCTACAATGAGCAGTTCTTC
>TRBV21-1|.|TRBJ1-1|.
CASSKEGHWAFF
TGTGCCAGCAGCAAAGAGGGGCATTGGGCTTTCTTT
>TRBV18|.|TRBJ2-1|TRBD2
CASSRSPGLAGASDEQFF
TGTGCCAGCTCACGTTCTCCAGGACTAGCGGGAGCCTCGGATGAGCAGTTCTTC
>TRBV18|.|TRBJ2-7|TRBD2
CASSMGLAGAGSYEQYF
TGTGCCAGCTCGATGGGACTAGCGGGAGCCGGCTCCTACGAGCAGTACTTC
>TRBV7-3|once|TRBJ2-2|.
CASRFSGISGELFF
TGTGCCAGCAGATTCTCAGGGATTTCCGGGGAGCTGTTTTTT